These 31 T cell receptor beta chains share one sample of origin, sequenced in a study of T cell responses to AZD1222 COVID-19 vaccine. Sequencing was performed with immunoSEQ multiplex PCR; in TCRdb, only in-frame clones are kept and a portion is missing. The profile shows about 110,000 clones, roughly 86% of them singletons. This sample comprised peripheral blood, obtained on day 0 of AZD1222 vaccination. These receptors originate from an adult in good health.

V and J are TRBV30 and TRBJ2-3; weak D call: TRBD1 (6 bases). Germline V lookup: CDR1 GTSNPN, CDR2 SVGIG (reference sequence). V lost 8 bases and J lost 4, with 16 bases in between. The CDR3 is made up of 13 amino acids. This CDR3 is CAQAGTLADTQYF. In nucleotides, the CDR3 is TGTGCCCAAGCCGGGACACTTGCAGATACGCAGTATTTT.

The chain couples TRBV6-2 or TRBV6-3 to TRBJ1-1, with D possibly being TRBD1 (5 bases). The length of the CDR3 is 17 residues. The V and J ends lost 0 bases and 6 bases respectively, with 20 bases between them. Germline values: CDR1 MNHEY, CDR2 SVGEGT. CDR3 residues: CASSYSPHGGVRAEAFF. The CDR3 bases are TGTGCCAGCAGTTACTCCCCCCACGGGGGTGTGAGGGCTGAAGCTTTCTTT.

V usage is TRBV28 and J usage is TRBJ2-5; 11 bases agree with TRBD2. The CDR3 has 13 residues. Germline V CDR1 and CDR2: MDHEN, SYDVKM. The V and J ends lost 7 bases and 5 bases, in that order; junction bases with no gene match: 3. CDR3 bases: TGTGCCAGCATAGCGGGGGGGCGGGAGACCCAGTACTTC. The encoded protein is CASIAGGRETQYF.

V gene TRBV28 combines with J gene TRBJ1-2; D not certain. Deletions cut 8 bases from V and 8 bases from J, with 15 bases between. Germline assignment: CDR1 MDHEN and CDR2 SYDVKM. The length of the CDR3 is 12 residues. The CDR3 DNA is TGTGCCAGCCTTGAGGCCGACGGCGGCTACACCTTC. The encoded protein is CASLEADGGYTF.

CDR3 nucleotides: TGTGCCAGCAGTTACGGACAGGGGGCCAATGGCTACACCTTC. It codes for CASSYGQGANGYTF. The chain joins TRBV27 to TRBJ1-2, with 11 positions matching TRBD1. The CDR3 has 14 residues. Germline V gene data show CDR1 as MNHEY and CDR2 as SMNVEV (reference sequence). V trimming: 4 bases; J trimming: 6 bases; junction bases outside the gene matches: 4.

The CDR3 loop reads CASSLTANYGYTF. DNA of the CDR3: TGTGCCAGCAGCTTGACAGCAAACTATGGCTACACCTTC. V is TRBV7-9 and J is TRBJ1-2; D is perhaps TRBD1 (5 bases). CDR3 length: 13 amino acids. Trimming stripped 3 bases from V and 2 bases from J, with 7 bases between. Per germline, CDR1 SEHNR and CDR2 FQNEAQ (reference sequence).

CDR3 nucleotides: TGTGCCACCAGCCCCCAGGGGGGCGCGTGGGCCGGGGAGCTGTTTTTT. The encoded protein is CATSPQGGAWAGELFF. The chain joins TRBV24-1 to TRBJ2-2, with D perhaps TRBD1 (7 bases). The CDR3 has 16 residues. CDR1 KGHDR and CDR2 SFDVKD come from the germline V gene. V gave up 7 bases and J gave up 6 bases, with 20 bases separating them.

This chain links TRBV20-1 with TRBJ2-5, with 8 bases matching TRBD1. Germline loops: CDR1 DFQATT, CDR2 SNEGSKA (reference sequence). The CDR3 has 14 amino acids. The junction had 7 bases not matched to a gene; V was cut back by 3 bases and J by 4 bases. The CDR3 loop is CSASLTGGGETQYF. The CDR3 bases are TGCAGTGCTAGTCTTACAGGGGGAGGAGAGACCCAGTACTTC.

The chain is built from TRBV5-1 and TRBJ1-1, with D tentatively TRBD1 (5 bases). In germline, CDR1 is SGHRS, CDR2 YFSETQ. Trimming pared 6 bases from V and 3 bases from J, leaving 21 bases between. The CDR3 covers 16 residues. As DNA, the CDR3 is TGCGCCAGCAACGGAACACAGGTCGCTAGGCACACTGAAGCTTTCTTT. This translates into CASNGTQVARHTEAFF. The entire variable domain, with the rest obtained from reference TRBV5-1 and TRBJ1-1, is as follows: KAGVTQTPRYLIKTRGQQVTLSCSPISGHRSVSWYQQTPGQGLQFLFEYFSETQRNKGNFPGRFSGRQFSNSRSEMNVSTLELGDSALYLCASNGTQVARHTEAFFGQGTRLTVV.

The genes are TRBV9 and TRBJ2-1; D may correspond to TRBD1 or TRBD2 (5 bases each). With 0 bases removed from V and 8 bases from J, the gap between germline ends came to 12 bases. CDR1 is SGDLS, CDR2 YYNGEE, per germline. The CDR3 is 14 amino acids. Here the CDR3 reads CASSVGGSGDEQFF. The CDR3 coding sequence is TGTGCCAGCAGCGTAGGGGGCAGCGGCGATGAGCAGTTCTTC.

The CDR3 DNA is TGTGCCAGCAGTTTATCTAGAGGGTATGGCTACACCTTC. Translating it yields CASSLSRGYGYTF. This chain links TRBV27 with TRBJ1-2; no definite D call. Germline CDR1 MNHEY, CDR2 SMNVEV (reference sequence). The CDR3 has 13 amino acids. V lost 0 bases to trimming and J lost 5 bases, with 7 bases between them.

The gene calls are TRBV6-1 and TRBJ2-5; maybe TRBD2 (6 bases). The CDR3 totals 14 residues. Looked up from germline, CDR1 is MNHNS and CDR2 is SASEGT. Trimming cost V 1 base and J 5 bases, with 11 bases left between them. The CDR3 DNA reads TGTGCCAGCAGTGAAGGCGGGACTTGGGAGACCCAGTACTTC. Its translation: CASSEGGTWETQYF.

The J gene is TRBJ1-2, the V gene TRBV28; D is unresolved. Germline V lookup: CDR1 MDHEN, CDR2 SYDVKM. This CDR3 has 14 residues. V was pared by 3 bases and J by 8 bases, with 16 bases between. The CDR3 region is CASSLSGVGYGYTF. The CDR3 bases are TGTGCCAGCAGTTTGTCTGGGGTCGGGTACGGCTACACCTTC.

V and J are TRBV18 and TRBJ1-2, with D possibly being TRBD1 (5 bases). V was pared by 3 bases and J by 0 bases, with 17 bases between. The germline gives CDR1 KGHSH, CDR2 LQKENI. The length of the CDR3 is 17 residues. The CDR3 DNA sequence: TGTGCCAGCTCACCGGCCCTGGCCGACAGATCTAACTATGGCTACACCTTC. This sequence encodes CASSPALADRSNYGYTF.

The J gene is TRBJ1-4, the V gene TRBV28; 8 bases fit TRBD1. The V and J ends lost 10 bases and 0 bases, in that order; junction bases with no gene match: 13. Germline V gives CDR1 MDHEN, CDR2 SYDVKM. The CDR3 length is 17 residues. The CDR3 region has the DNA TGTGCCACCACCCGACAGGGGTTGGGGGCAACTAATGAAAAACTGTTTTTT. Translating it yields CATTRQGLGATNEKLFF.

V gene TRBV5-1 combines with J gene TRBJ2-7, with 11 bases identical to TRBD1. The V gene end was trimmed by 0 bases and the J gene end by 3 bases; junction bases not matched to a gene: 2. The germline V gene encodes CDR1 SGHRS and CDR2 YFSETQ. This CDR3 comprises 15 residues. As DNA, the CDR3 is TGCGCCAGCAGCTTGGGGGGACAGGGGGACTACGAGCAGTACTTC. It yields the protein CASSLGGQGDYEQYF. Full variable domain (missing parts from reference TRBV5-1 and TRBJ2-7): KAGVTQTPRYLIKTRGQQVTLSCSPISGHRSVSWYQQTPGQGLQFLFEYFSETQRNKGNFPGRFSGRQFSNSRSEMNVSTLELGDSALYLCASSLGGQGDYEQYFGPGTRLTVT.

The chain joins TRBV5-1 to TRBJ1-5; 8 positions agree with TRBD1. With 4 bases clipped from V and 7 bases from J, the junction kept 7 bases outside the gene matches. Germline-derived CDR1 and CDR2 are SGHRS and YFSETQ. The length of the CDR3 is 14 residues. CDR3 region: CASSADRGDQPQHF. As DNA, the CDR3 is TGCGCCAGCAGCGCAGACAGGGGAGACCAGCCCCAGCATTTT.

This clone was picked up one time. This sample includes further DNA sequences coding for the same CDR3. The chain joins TRBV19 to TRBJ2-7, with TRBD2 matching over 13 bases. The V segment lost 5 bases and the J segment 2 bases; nucleotides outside the gene matches: 3. Germline loops: CDR1 LNHDA, CDR2 SQIVND (reference sequence). The CDR3 length is 15 residues. The CDR3 bases are TGTGCCAGTAGTCCCGGGACTAGCGGGGCCTACGAGCAGTACTTC. Translated: CASSPGTSGAYEQYF.

This clone was seen only a few times. The rearrangement joins TRBV6-2 or TRBV6-3 to TRBJ2-5; 7 bases align to TRBD1. CDR1 is MNHEY, CDR2 SVGEGT, per germline. V trimming: 0 bases; J trimming: 2 bases; junction bases outside the gene matches: 3. The CDR3 has 15 amino acids. As DNA, the CDR3 is TGTGCCAGCAGTTACTCGCAGGGGGATCAAGAGACCCAGTACTTC. It translates to CASSYSQGDQETQYF.

The chain carries TRBV28 and TRBJ2-1; no definite D call. This CDR3 spans 12 amino acids. Per the germline V gene, CDR1 is MDHEN and CDR2 is SYDVKM. The germline V and J ends were trimmed by 10 bases and 1 base, with 8 bases remaining between them. As DNA, the CDR3 is TGTGCCACCACCTATTCCTACAATGAGCAGTTCTTC. This gives the protein CATTYSYNEQFF.

This sequence joins TRBV6-5 and TRBJ2-2, with D hard to call. Trimming left V 2 bases short and J 1 base short, with 8 bases between. This CDR3 region has 15 residues. Germline V lookup: CDR1 MNHEY, CDR2 SVGAGI. The CDR3, as DNA: TGTGCCAGCAGTTACCGGACGGGGAACACCGGGGAGCTGTTTTTT. This codes for CASSYRTGNTGELFF.

This clone has only a few counts. CDR3 sequence (DNA): TGTGCCAGCAGTGTTACCGGGACCGTTAACTATGGCTACACCTTC. As protein: CASSVTGTVNYGYTF. The chain joins TRBV25-1 to TRBJ1-2; D perhaps matches TRBD1 (5 bases). This CDR3 spans 15 amino acids. Germline V gives CDR1 MGHDK, CDR2 SYGVNS. Trimming removed 4 bases at V and 1 base at J, with 13 bases between.

The chain has TRBV24-1 and TRBJ2-2; D is undetermined. The germline V gene encodes CDR1 KGHDR and CDR2 SFDVKD. The germline V and J ends were trimmed by 3 bases and 11 bases, with 18 bases remaining between them. The CDR3 extends over 15 amino acids. The CDR3 nucleotides are TGTGCCACCAGTGATGTACCAAGTGGTCGGAGAGAGCTGTTTTTT. As protein: CATSDVPSGRRELFF.

This chain links TRBV28 with TRBJ2-2; TRBD1 aligns across 8 bases. V lost 2 bases and J lost 7; bases outside the gene matches: 9. Looked up from germline, CDR1 is MDHEN and CDR2 is SYDVKM. There are 16 residues in the CDR3. The CDR3 DNA is TGTGCCAGCAGTTTACTTGGACAGGGAAAGGGCGGGGAGCTGTTTTTT. The encoded protein is CASSLLGQGKGGELFF. Using reference TRBV28 and TRBJ2-2 for the parts outside the CDR3, the full variable domain is DVKVTQSSRYLVKRTGEKVFLECVQDMDHENMFWYRQDPGLGLRLIYFSYDVKMKEKGDIPEGYSVSREKKERFSLILESASTNQTSMYLCASSLLGQGKGGELFFGEGSRLTVL.

This sequence joins TRBV7-2 and TRBJ1-3; D call uncertain. Trimming removed 0 bases at V and 0 bases at J, with 21 bases between. The CDR3 sequence is 20 residues long. CDR1 SGHTA and CDR2 FQGNSA come from the germline V gene. CDR3 protein: CASSLAFGTGRKNSGNTIYF. CDR3 in DNA: TGTGCCAGCAGCTTAGCCTTCGGCACCGGTAGAAAGAACTCTGGAAACACCATATATTTT. Looking up the rest from reference TRBV7-2 and TRBJ1-3 gives the full variable domain: GAGVSQSPSNKVTEKGKDVELRCDPISGHTALYWYRQSLGQGLEFLIYFQGNSAPDKSGLPSDRFSAERTGGSVSTLTIQRTQQEDSAVYLCASSLAFGTGRKNSGNTIYFGEGSWLTVV.

The gene calls are TRBV9 and TRBJ2-3; D gene uncertain. CDR1 SGDLS and CDR2 YYNGEE come from the germline V gene. The CDR3 has 14 residues. V dropped 3 bases and J dropped 4 bases, with 12 bases sitting between them. In DNA form, the CDR3 reads TGTGCCAGCAGCGCAGACTCCCCTCCAGATACGCAGTATTTT. Protein product: CASSADSPPDTQYF.

In its sample, this clone was seen a few times. The gene calls are TRBV7-9 and TRBJ1-1; tentative D call: TRBD1 (5 bases). CDR1 is SEHNR and CDR2 is FQNEAQ in the germline V gene (reference sequence). V dropped 4 bases and J dropped 4 bases, with 7 bases sitting between them. The CDR3 is made up of 12 amino acids. The CDR3 DNA is TGTGCCAGCAGCTACGGGGGCACTGAAGCTTTCTTT. Its translation: CASSYGGTEAFF.

This clone appeared once. The rearrangement joins TRBV19 to TRBJ1-3; D is perhaps TRBD1 (6 bases). Germline CDR1 LNHDA, CDR2 SQIVND (reference sequence). V lost 6 bases and J lost 0, with 12 bases in between. This CDR3 is 15 amino acids long. CDR3 nucleotides: TGTGCCAGTAGAGACAGGCCGTACTCTGGAAACACCATATATTTT. Protein: CASRDRPYSGNTIYF.

V is TRBV11-2 and J is TRBJ1-4; unclear D gene. Per the germline V gene, CDR1 is SGHAT and CDR2 is FQNNGV. The CDR3 extends over 14 amino acids. With 0 bases removed from V and 13 bases from J, the gap between germline ends came to 15 bases. CDR3 in amino acids: CASSLDLSNSGLFF. CDR3 coding DNA: TGTGCCAGCAGCTTAGATCTTAGCAACTCGGGACTGTTTTTT.

The chain couples TRBV3-1 (or the pseudogene TRBV3-2) to TRBJ1-1, with TRBD1 as a possible D gene (5 bases). V was pared by 3 bases and J by 5 bases, with 10 bases between. Per germline, CDR1 LGHDT and CDR2 YNNKEL (reference sequence). CDR3 size: 13 residues. The CDR3 coding sequence is TGTGCCAGCAGCCATGGGGGTGGAACTGAAGCTTTCTTT. Translation: CASSHGGGTEAFF.

In its sample, this clone was seen once. This rearrangement joins TRBV5-6 to TRBJ2-7; TRBD2 is a possible D gene (6 bases). Looked up from germline, CDR1 is SGHDT and CDR2 is YYEEEE. Trimming pared 3 bases from V and 7 bases from J, leaving 14 bases between. This CDR3 has 13 residues. The CDR3 loop reads CASSWRVLGEQYF. As DNA, the CDR3 is TGTGCCAGCAGCTGGAGGGTATTAGGGGAGCAGTACTTC.